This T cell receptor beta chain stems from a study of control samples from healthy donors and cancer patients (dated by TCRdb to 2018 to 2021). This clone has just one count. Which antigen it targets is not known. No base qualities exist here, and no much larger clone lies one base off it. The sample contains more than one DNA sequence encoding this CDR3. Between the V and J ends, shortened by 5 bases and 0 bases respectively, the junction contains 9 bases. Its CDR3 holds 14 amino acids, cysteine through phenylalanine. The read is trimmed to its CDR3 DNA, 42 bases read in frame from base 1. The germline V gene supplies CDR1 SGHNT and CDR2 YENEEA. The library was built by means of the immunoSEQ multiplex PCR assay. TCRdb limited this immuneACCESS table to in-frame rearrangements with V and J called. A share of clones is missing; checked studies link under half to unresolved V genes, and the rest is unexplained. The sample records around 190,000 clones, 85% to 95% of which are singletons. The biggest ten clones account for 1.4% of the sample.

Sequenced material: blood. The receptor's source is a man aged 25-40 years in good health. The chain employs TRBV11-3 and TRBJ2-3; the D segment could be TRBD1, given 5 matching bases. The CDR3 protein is CASSLTASTDTQYF. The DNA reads TGTGCCAGCAGCCTGACAGCTAGCACAGATACGCAGTATTTT.